The clone carrying this T cell receptor beta chain was seen more than once but under ten times. The target antigen is unknown. The data were obtained in a study of post-analysis software for immune sequencing data. Study results and limitations: TRBV5-6, TRBV5-1 and TRBV20-1 belonged to a set of roughly 5 TRBV segments that were more frequent in patients than controls.

V was clipped by 0 bases and J by 3 bases, with 12 bases between them. Looked up from germline, CDR1 is SGHRS and CDR2 is YFSETQ. This CDR3 is built from 15 residues. Incorporated into the TCR beta cDNA libraries were unique molecular identifiers, which served to reduce PCR and sequencing biases. TCRdb recomputed calls from the PCR reads with MiXCR, one row per CDR3 protein. Of roughly 670,000 distinct CDR3 sequences in the sample, approximately 60% were seen once. This rearrangement joins TRBV5-1 to TRBJ2-5; no clear D. The receptor's source is a girl aged 2-10 years with multiple sclerosis. Sequenced sample: blood. CDR3 amino acids: CASSLGPFYEETQYF. The CDR3 DNA follows: TGCGCCAGCAGCTTGGGGCCCTTTTACGAAGAGACCCAGTACTTC. Combining the CDR3 with reference TRBV5-1 and TRBJ2-5 gives the whole variable domain KAGVTQTPRYLIKTRGQQVTLSCSPISGHRSVSWYQQTPGQGLQFLFEYFSETQRNKGNFPGRFSGRQFSNSRSEMNVSTLELGDSALYLCASSLGPFYEETQYFGPGTRLLVL.